A selection of T cell receptor beta chains follows, all from one sample in a study of cytomegalovirus exposure and HLA in healthy donors. Measured with immunoSEQ multiplex PCR; TCRdb has only the in-frame clones, and not every one. The table records 75,000 to 90,000 clones, around 77% of them present only once. Sequencing used PBMCs. The receptors stem from a middle-aged man in good health and CMV-seronegative. The CDR3 runs from the conserved cysteine through the conserved F or W. The order of the fields is V gene, J gene, CDR3 length, D gene, clone size, CDR3 DNA, CDR3 protein. The D gene is left open where the match is weak. Not all rows give a size; the values are once, few, many and, for expanded clones, a class.

V gene: TRBV5-1; J gene: TRBJ2-5; CDR3 length: 16; D gene: TRBD2; clone size: -; CDR3 DNA: TGCGCCAGCAGGTCTGGGCTAGCGGGGGGCCAAGAGACCCAGTACTTC; CDR3 protein: CASRSGLAGGQETQYF
V gene: TRBV9; J gene: TRBJ1-1; CDR3 length: 15; D gene: TRBD1; clone size: -; CDR3 DNA: TGTGCCAGCAGCGCAGGGTGGACAGGGACCACTGAAGCTTTCTTT; CDR3 protein: CASSAGWTGTTEAFF
V gene: TRBV4-3; J gene: TRBJ2-7; CDR3 length: 16; D gene: -; clone size: -; CDR3 DNA: TGCGCCAGCAGCCAAGATGGGGCGGGGGCCGCCTACGAGCAGTACTTC; CDR3 protein: CASSQDGAGAAYEQYF
V gene: TRBV4-3; J gene: TRBJ1-5; CDR3 length: 13; D gene: -; clone size: -; CDR3 DNA: TGCGCCAGCAGCCAAGATCTCCATCAGCCCCAGCATTTT; CDR3 protein: CASSQDLHQPQHF
V gene: TRBV6-5; J gene: TRBJ2-1; CDR3 length: 16; D gene: TRBD1; clone size: -; CDR3 DNA: TGTGCCAGCAGTTACCCCGGACAGGGCAACTACAATGAGCAGTTCTTC; CDR3 protein: CASSYPGQGNYNEQFF
V gene: TRBV27; J gene: TRBJ2-7; CDR3 length: 15; D gene: TRBD2; clone size: once; CDR3 DNA: TGTGCCAGCAGTCGGCTAGCGGGGGGGCAATACGAGCAGTACTTC; CDR3 protein: CASSRLAGGQYEQYF
V gene: TRBV4-2; J gene: TRBJ1-1; CDR3 length: 14; D gene: -; clone size: -; CDR3 DNA: TGTGCCAGCAGCCAATTGGGCGGGGCATCGGAAGCTTTCTTT; CDR3 protein: CASSQLGGASEAFF
V gene: TRBV10-2; J gene: TRBJ2-3; CDR3 length: 14; D gene: TRBD2; clone size: -; CDR3 DNA: TGCGCCAGCAGGGTCGGGGGGGTAACAGATACGCAGTATTTT; CDR3 protein: CASRVGGVTDTQYF
V gene: TRBV18; J gene: TRBJ2-3; CDR3 length: 15; D gene: TRBD2; clone size: once; CDR3 DNA: TGTGCCAGCTCACCGACTAGCGGGGGAACAGATACGCAGTATTTT; CDR3 protein: CASSPTSGGTDTQYF
V gene: TRBV15; J gene: TRBJ2-6; CDR3 length: 20; D gene: TRBD1; clone size: -; CDR3 DNA: TGTGCCACCAGCAGAGATTTACGAGACAGGGAGCTCTCTGGGGCCAACGTCCTGACTTTC; CDR3 protein: CATSRDLRDRELSGANVLTF
V gene: TRBV5-8; J gene: TRBJ2-2; CDR3 length: 14; D gene: -; clone size: -; CDR3 DNA: TGTGCCAGCAGCAAACGAGGGGGCACCGGGGAGCTGTTTTTT; CDR3 protein: CASSKRGGTGELFF
V gene: TRBV6-6; J gene: TRBJ1-5; CDR3 length: 14; D gene: -; clone size: -; CDR3 DNA: TGTGCCAGCAGTTATTCAGGGAGCAATCAGCCCCAGCATTTT; CDR3 protein: CASSYSGSNQPQHF
V gene: TRBV5-5; J gene: TRBJ1-5; CDR3 length: 16; D gene: -; clone size: -; CDR3 DNA: TGTGCCAGCAGCTTAAGTGCGGGCGGGGCGGTGGGAGCCCAGCATTTT; CDR3 protein: CASSLSAGGAVGAQHF
V gene: TRBV7-6; J gene: TRBJ1-4; CDR3 length: 15; D gene: TRBD1; clone size: once; CDR3 DNA: TGTGCCAGCAGCCCCTGGGGCAGGGGGAATGAAAAACTGTTTTTT; CDR3 protein: CASSPWGRGNEKLFF
V gene: TRBV11-2; J gene: TRBJ1-6; CDR3 length: 14; D gene: TRBD1; clone size: -; CDR3 DNA: TGTGCCAGCAGCTTGGGACAGGCCAATTCACCCCTCCACTTT; CDR3 protein: CASSLGQANSPLHF
V gene: TRBV7-2; J gene: TRBJ1-2; CDR3 length: 11; D gene: -; clone size: -; CDR3 DNA: TGTGCCAGCTCACAGGGCTATGGCTACACCTTC; CDR3 protein: CASSQGYGYTF
V gene: TRBV9; J gene: TRBJ2-1; CDR3 length: 15; D gene: TRBD2; clone size: -; CDR3 DNA: TGTGCCAGCAGCCCCAGGGAGGGGTCCTACAATGAGCAGTTCTTC; CDR3 protein: CASSPREGSYNEQFF
V gene: TRBV7-2; J gene: TRBJ2-2; CDR3 length: 15; D gene: -; clone size: -; CDR3 DNA: TGTGCCAGCAGCTTATTCTGGGCCCCCACCGGGGAGCTGTTTTTT; CDR3 protein: CASSLFWAPTGELFF
V gene: TRBV7-8; J gene: TRBJ1-2; CDR3 length: 16; D gene: TRBD1; clone size: -; CDR3 DNA: TGTGCCAGCAGCCCTCAAGGACAGGGGGCGTTAAATGGCTACACCTTC; CDR3 protein: CASSPQGQGALNGYTF
V gene: TRBV7-7; J gene: TRBJ1-1; CDR3 length: 13; D gene: -; clone size: -; CDR3 DNA: TGTGCTAGCAGCGCCCTCAGGAACACTGAAGCTTTCTTT; CDR3 protein: CASSALRNTEAFF
V gene: TRBV5-5; J gene: TRBJ1-1; CDR3 length: 14; D gene: -; clone size: -; CDR3 DNA: TGTGCCAGCAGCTTGTCTCTGGCGAACACTGAAGCTTTCTTT; CDR3 protein: CASSLSLANTEAFF
V gene: TRBV4-1; J gene: TRBJ1-3; CDR3 length: 15; D gene: -; clone size: many; CDR3 DNA: TGCGCCAGCAGCCAAGACAGGGCAGCGGGAAACACCATATATTTT; CDR3 protein: CASSQDRAAGNTIYF
V gene: TRBV19; J gene: TRBJ1-2; CDR3 length: 14; D gene: TRBD1; clone size: once; CDR3 DNA: TGTGCCAGTAGTACGGACAGGGGGCTCTATGGCTACACCTTC; CDR3 protein: CASSTDRGLYGYTF
V gene: TRBV5-1; J gene: TRBJ2-5; CDR3 length: 14; D gene: TRBD2; clone size: -; CDR3 DNA: TGCGCCAGCAGCTCCTCGGGGGGGCGGGAGACCCAGTACTTC; CDR3 protein: CASSSSGGRETQYF
V gene: TRBV10-1; J gene: TRBJ1-1; CDR3 length: 14; D gene: -; clone size: -; CDR3 DNA: TGCGCCAGCAGTGAGTCGGGCAGGGCGGCTGAAGCTTTCTTT; CDR3 protein: CASSESGRAAEAFF
V gene: TRBV6-5; J gene: TRBJ2-1; CDR3 length: 15; D gene: TRBD1; clone size: few; CDR3 DNA: TGTGCCAGCAGATCTCGACAGGGGGCGAACAATGAGCAGTTCTTC; CDR3 protein: CASRSRQGANNEQFF
V gene: TRBV7-9; J gene: TRBJ1-1; CDR3 length: 13; D gene: TRBD1; clone size: -; CDR3 DNA: TGTGCCAGCAGCATGACGGGACAGGGTGAAGCTTTCTTT; CDR3 protein: CASSMTGQGEAFF
V gene: TRBV7-2; J gene: TRBJ2-3; CDR3 length: 18; D gene: -; clone size: -; CDR3 DNA: TGTGCCAGCAGCTTAGCCCCCCCCAGCAGGGGACACACAGATACGCAGTATTTT; CDR3 protein: CASSLAPPSRGHTDTQYF
V gene: TRBV6-1; J gene: TRBJ1-5; CDR3 length: 12; D gene: -; clone size: -; CDR3 DNA: TGTGCCAGCAGACGGGGATCACAGCCCCAGCATTTT; CDR3 protein: CASRRGSQPQHF
V gene: TRBV19; J gene: TRBJ1-2; CDR3 length: 12; D gene: TRBD1; clone size: -; CDR3 DNA: TGTGCCACTGGACAGGGTGTAGGAGGCTACACCTTC; CDR3 protein: CATGQGVGGYTF
V gene: TRBV29-1; J gene: TRBJ2-7; CDR3 length: 12; D gene: -; clone size: -; CDR3 DNA: TGCAGCGCGACAGAGTCTTCCTACGAGCAGTACTTC; CDR3 protein: CSATESSYEQYF
V gene: TRBV5-1; J gene: TRBJ2-3; CDR3 length: 12; D gene: -; clone size: -; CDR3 DNA: TGCGCCAGCAGCCCTAGCACAGATACGCAGTATTTT; CDR3 protein: CASSPSTDTQYF
V gene: TRBV5-8; J gene: TRBJ1-5; CDR3 length: 16; D gene: -; clone size: -; CDR3 DNA: TGTGCCAGCAGCTACCTCCTTAGGAGCCAAGGACAGCCCCAGCATTTT; CDR3 protein: CASSYLLRSQGQPQHF
V gene: TRBV5-1; J gene: TRBJ1-1; CDR3 length: 14; D gene: TRBD1; clone size: -; CDR3 DNA: TGCGCCAGCAGCAGAAGGACAGGAAACACTGAAGCTTTCTTT; CDR3 protein: CASSRRTGNTEAFF
V gene: TRBV7-8; J gene: TRBJ2-2; CDR3 length: 18; D gene: TRBD2; clone size: -; CDR3 DNA: TGTGCCAGCAGCTTAAGACTAGCGGGGGGCGGTGACACCGGGGAGCTGTTTTTT; CDR3 protein: CASSLRLAGGGDTGELFF
V gene: TRBV30; J gene: TRBJ1-5; CDR3 length: 13; D gene: TRBD1; clone size: -; CDR3 DNA: TGTGCCTGGAGTCAGGGGGAAAGGCAGCCCCAGCATTTT; CDR3 protein: CAWSQGERQPQHF
V gene: TRBV7-2; J gene: TRBJ1-5; CDR3 length: 16; D gene: -; clone size: -; CDR3 DNA: TGTGCCAGCAGCTCAGATCGACAGTCTCGAAATCAGCCCCAGCATTTT; CDR3 protein: CASSSDRQSRNQPQHF
V gene: TRBV7-9; J gene: TRBJ2-3; CDR3 length: 17; D gene: -; clone size: -; CDR3 DNA: TGTTCCAGCAGCTTAGGACGGGTGGGCGGGGTCAAAGATACGCAGTATTTT; CDR3 protein: CSSSLGRVGGVKDTQYF
V gene: TRBV11-1; J gene: TRBJ2-7; CDR3 length: 13; D gene: -; clone size: -; CDR3 DNA: TGTGCCAGCAGCTTTCGCCCCCAGGACGAGCAGTACTTC; CDR3 protein: CASSFRPQDEQYF
V gene: TRBV10-3; J gene: TRBJ1-3; CDR3 length: 15; D gene: TRBD1; clone size: -; CDR3 DNA: TGTGCCATCAGTGGAAACGGACAGGGGAGAAACACCATATATTTT; CDR3 protein: CAISGNGQGRNTIYF
V gene: TRBV21-1; J gene: TRBJ1-2; CDR3 length: 13; D gene: -; clone size: -; CDR3 DNA: TGTGCCAGCAGCAAAGCTCCGGGGTATGGCTACACCTTC; CDR3 protein: CASSKAPGYGYTF
V gene: TRBV11-2; J gene: TRBJ1-4; CDR3 length: 18; D gene: -; clone size: -; CDR3 DNA: TGTGCCAGCAGCTTAGATTCCGGCCGCCAGGGTGGGCGGGAAAAACTGTTTTTT; CDR3 protein: CASSLDSGRQGGREKLFF
V gene: TRBV6-5; J gene: TRBJ1-2; CDR3 length: 14; D gene: -; clone size: -; CDR3 DNA: TGTGCCAGCAGTTACAAGGCCACAACGGGTGGCTACACCTTC; CDR3 protein: CASSYKATTGGYTF
V gene: TRBV19; J gene: TRBJ2-5; CDR3 length: 13; D gene: -; clone size: -; CDR3 DNA: TGTGCCAGCGCAGAGGGCACGAAAGAGACCCAGTACTTC; CDR3 protein: CASAEGTKETQYF
V gene: TRBV5-1; J gene: TRBJ2-7; CDR3 length: 14; D gene: TRBD2; clone size: -; CDR3 DNA: TGCGCCAGCAGCCCCGGGACTAGCCTCGCCGAGCAGTACTTC; CDR3 protein: CASSPGTSLAEQYF
V gene: TRBV5-3; J gene: TRBJ1-3; CDR3 length: 15; D gene: -; clone size: -; CDR3 DNA: TGTGCCAGAAGCAGACAGCGCTACTCTGGAAACACCATATATTTT; CDR3 protein: CARSRQRYSGNTIYF
V gene: TRBV2; J gene: TRBJ1-5; CDR3 length: 13; D gene: -; clone size: once; CDR3 DNA: TGTGCCAGCAAACGACAGGCTGGACAGCCCCAGCATTTT; CDR3 protein: CASKRQAGQPQHF
V gene: TRBV27; J gene: TRBJ1-5; CDR3 length: 14; D gene: -; clone size: -; CDR3 DNA: TGTGCCAGCGGAGACGGGGGGATGGTGCAGCCCCAGCATTTT; CDR3 protein: CASGDGGMVQPQHF